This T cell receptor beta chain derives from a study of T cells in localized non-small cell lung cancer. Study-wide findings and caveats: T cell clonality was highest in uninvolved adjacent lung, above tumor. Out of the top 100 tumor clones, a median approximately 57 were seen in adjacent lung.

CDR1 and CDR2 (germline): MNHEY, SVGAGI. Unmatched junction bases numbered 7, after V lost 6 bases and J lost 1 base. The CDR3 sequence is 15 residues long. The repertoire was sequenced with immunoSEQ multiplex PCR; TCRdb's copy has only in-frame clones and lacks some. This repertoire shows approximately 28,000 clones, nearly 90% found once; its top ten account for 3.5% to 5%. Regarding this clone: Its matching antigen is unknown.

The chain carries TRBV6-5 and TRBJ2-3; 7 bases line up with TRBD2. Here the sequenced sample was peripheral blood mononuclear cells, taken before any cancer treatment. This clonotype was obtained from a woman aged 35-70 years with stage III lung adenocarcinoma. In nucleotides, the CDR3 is TGTGCCAGCAGATCCAGCGGGGCTGGCACAGATACGCAGTATTTT. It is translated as CASRSSGAGTDTQYF.